The 27 T cell receptor beta chains below come from one sample, sequenced in a study of shared clonotypes between healthy human individuals. The data were produced by immunoSEQ multiplex PCR, yet TCRdb's version contains in-frame clones alone and is incomplete. The sample includes 150,000 to 200,000 clones, just under 95% of them seen just once. The sequencing input was naive CD4+ T cells sorted from blood. Subset given: CD45RA+ positively selected. These TCRs come from a woman aged 30 to 39 in good health.

This clone was recorded only once. The rearrangement links TRBV5-5 to TRBJ2-2, with D possibly matching TRBD1 (5 bases). CDR1 SGHKS and CDR2 YYEKEE come from the germline V gene (reference sequence). Trimming removed 2 bases from V and 1 base from J, with 9 bases in between. The CDR3 consists of 15 residues. This CDR3 reads CASSFNQGNTGELFF. CDR3 nucleotide sequence: TGTGCCAGCAGCTTCAACCAGGGGAACACCGGGGAGCTGTTTTTT.

The chain links TRBV11-2 to TRBJ2-2; TRBD2 might be the D (5 bases). V was trimmed by 0 bases and J by 0 bases, leaving 14 bases between them. Germline CDR1 and CDR2: SGHAT and FQNNGV. This CDR3 has 18 residues. The CDR3, as DNA: TGTGCCAGCAGCTTAGAGGCGCCGCTAGCTTCGAACACCGGGGAGCTGTTTTTT. Amino acids: CASSLEAPLASNTGELFF.

The J gene is TRBJ1-5, the V gene TRBV19; D remains unclear. CDR1 LNHDA and CDR2 SQIVND come from the germline V gene (reference sequence). The CDR3 spans 15 residues. The germline V and J ends were trimmed by 5 bases and 7 bases, with 18 bases remaining between them. CDR3 sequence (DNA): TGTGCCAGTAGTGAAGAAGGGAGAGATGGCCAGCCCCAGCATTTT. Its protein is CASSEEGRDGQPQHF.

Here the CDR3 DNA reads TGTGCCAGCAGTTTGGACAGCTTTAATGAAAAACTGTTTTTT. It is translated as CASSLDSFNEKLFF. The genes are TRBV28 and TRBJ1-4, with a possible D match to TRBD1 (6 bases). The ends were cut back, 3 bases at V and 4 bases at J, with 9 bases in the middle. CDR1 and CDR2 from the germline V gene are MDHEN and SYDVKM. The CDR3 is made up of 14 amino acids.

The chain carries TRBV7-9 and TRBJ1-4; D is possibly TRBD1 (5 bases). V was shortened by 4 bases and J by 7 bases, with 22 bases between the two germline ends. The CDR3 contains 17 residues. Per germline, CDR1 SEHNR and CDR2 FQNEAQ (reference sequence). For the CDR3, the DNA is TGTGCCAGCAGCTCTTGGGGGGTGGGAGAGCGACGTGAAAAACTGTTTTTT. It specifies CASSSWGVGERREKLFF.

The rearrangement uses TRBV5-1 and TRBJ1-2; 9 bases map to TRBD1. The length of the CDR3 is 14 residues. J gave up 5 bases and V 0 bases, and 2 bases lay outside the gene matches. CDR1 is SGHRS and CDR2 is YFSETQ in the germline V gene. The CDR3 DNA reads TGCGCCAGCAGCTTGGACGGACAGGGGTATGGCTACACCTTC. Its protein product is CASSLDGQGYGYTF.

The V and J genes are TRBV7-2 and TRBJ2-7, with 13 positions matching TRBD2. CDR1 is SGHTA and CDR2 is FQGNSA in the germline V gene. There are 17 residues in the CDR3. Trimming at V came to 2 bases and at J to 2 bases, leaving 6 bases not matched to a gene. The CDR3 DNA reads as TGTGCCAGCAGCTTAAGAGGTGGACTAGCGGGAGCCTACGAGCAGTACTTC. Its protein is CASSLRGGLAGAYEQYF.

The chain uses TRBV2 and TRBJ2-5; a possible D gene is TRBD1 (6 bases). The CDR3 spans 12 residues. Germline-derived CDR1 and CDR2 are SNHLY and FYNNEI. With 10 bases removed from V and 2 bases from J, the gap between germline ends came to 11 bases. CDR3 residues: CAIHTGQETQYF. The CDR3 region has the DNA TGTGCCATCCACACAGGGCAAGAGACCCAGTACTTC. The full variable domain, completed using reference TRBV2 and TRBJ2-5, is EPEVTQTPSHQVTQMGQEVILRCVPISNHLYFYWYRQILGQKVEFLVSFYNNEISEKSEIFDDQFSVERPDGSNFTLKIRSTKLEDSAMYFCAIHTGQETQYFGPGTRLLVL.

The chain recombines TRBV11-2 with TRBJ2-7, with a possible D match to TRBD1 (5 bases). The CDR3 spans 13 residues. The ends were cut back, 5 bases at V and 2 bases at J, with 10 bases in the middle. Per the germline V gene, CDR1 is SGHAT and CDR2 is FQNNGV. Here the CDR3 reads CASSRRQPYEQYF. CDR3 nucleotide sequence: TGTGCCAGCAGCCGGAGACAGCCCTACGAGCAGTACTTC.

The chain carries TRBV4-1 and TRBJ2-1, with D possibly being TRBD1 or TRBD2 (5 bases each). Between the trimmed V and J ends, which lost 3 bases and 10 bases, there was a span of 19 bases. The germline V gene has CDR1 MGHRA and CDR2 YSYEKL. CDR3 length equals 15 residues. The CDR3 DNA is TGCGCCAGCAGCCAGAAAGAGATGGGACCCGAGGAGCAGTTCTTC. The encoded protein is CASSQKEMGPEEQFF.

Comment on this clone: Distinct nucleotide sequences in the sample also encode this CDR3. CDR3 sequence (DNA): TGTGCCAGCAGCTTAGGGACTTCCTCCTACGAGCAGTACTTC. This encodes CASSLGTSSYEQYF. The V gene is TRBV7-9, the J gene TRBJ2-7, with a tentative D call TRBD2 (5 bases). The germline V gene encodes CDR1 SEHNR and CDR2 FQNEAQ (reference sequence). Between the trimmed V and J ends, which lost 1 base and 0 bases, there was a span of 7 bases. This CDR3 comprises 14 residues.

The V call is TRBV14, the J call TRBJ2-5, with D possibly matching TRBD2 (5 bases). TRBJ2-7 matches the DNA end more closely, so the J call is doubtful. CDR1 and CDR2 from the germline V gene are SGHDN and FVKESK. The CDR3 runs 14 residues. DNA of the CDR3: TGTGCCAGCAGCCAAAGGGCTAGCAGCTACGAGCAGTACTTC. This gives the protein CASSQRASSYEQYF.

The chain links TRBV28 to TRBJ1-5, with 8 bases identical to TRBD1. Germline loops: CDR1 MDHEN, CDR2 SYDVKM. The ends lost 4 bases at V and 4 bases at J; junction bases unmatched: 6. This CDR3 contains 15 residues. The CDR3 bases are TGTGCCAGCAGTTCCTGGACAGGGATGAATCAGCCCCAGCATTTT. It yields the protein CASSSWTGMNQPQHF.

The rearrangement joins TRBV5-6 to TRBJ1-1, with D possibly matching TRBD1 (5 bases). The germline CDR1 and CDR2 sequences are SGHDT and YYEEEE. V was trimmed by 3 bases and J by 1 base, leaving 13 bases between them. The CDR3 contains 15 residues. The CDR3 nucleotides read TGTGCCAGCAGCTGGACCGGGGCCCCGAACACTGAAGCTTTCTTT. As protein: CASSWTGAPNTEAFF. The full variable domain, rest sourced from reference TRBV5-6 and TRBJ1-1, is DAGVTQSPTHLIKTRGQQVTLRCSPKSGHDTVSWYQQALGQGPQFIFQYYEEEERQRGNFPDRFSGHQFPNYSSELNVNALLLGDSALYLCASSWTGAPNTEAFFGQGTRLTVV.

J is TRBJ2-7 and V is TRBV28, with 14 nucleotides matching TRBD2. Germline CDR1 and CDR2: MDHEN and SYDVKM. V shed 6 bases, J shed 0 bases, and the junction held 7 bases outside the gene matches. The CDR3 totals 17 residues. In DNA form, the CDR3 reads TGTGCCAGCAGCCCCGGGGGACTAGCGGGAGACTCCTACGAGCAGTACTTC. This gives the protein CASSPGGLAGDSYEQYF.

The chain carries TRBV6-6 and TRBJ1-4; 10 bases are a match to TRBD1. The CDR3 is made up of 15 amino acids. V gave up 4 bases and J gave up 6 bases; unmatched junction bases: 5. CDR1 and CDR2 (germline): MNHNY, SVGAGI (reference sequence). The CDR3 loop is CASSSPGTGDEKLFF. CDR3 nucleotide sequence: TGTGCCAGCAGTTCCCCCGGGACAGGGGATGAAAAACTGTTTTTT.

The V call is TRBV28, the J call TRBJ2-7, with D unclear. The CDR3 runs 11 residues. The germline CDR1 and CDR2 sequences are MDHEN and SYDVKM. Trimming removed 4 bases from V and 6 bases from J, with 7 bases in between. CDR3 region: CASSSPIEQYF. In DNA, the CDR3 is TGTGCCAGCAGTTCCCCGATCGAGCAGTACTTC. Filled out from reference TRBV28 and TRBJ2-7, the complete variable domain reads DVKVTQSSRYLVKRTGEKVFLECVQDMDHENMFWYRQDPGLGLRLIYFSYDVKMKEKGDIPEGYSVSREKKERFSLILESASTNQTSMYLCASSSPIEQYFGPGTRLTVT.

The sample holds one count of this clone. The chain recombines TRBV28 with TRBJ2-7; 8 positions match TRBD2. After removal of 3 bases from V and 9 bases from J, the junction contained 13 bases not matched to a gene. CDR3 length: 15 residues. Germline CDR1 is MDHEN and CDR2 is SYDVKM. CDR3 loop: CASSFSPSGREWQYF. The CDR3 coding sequence is TGTGCCAGCAGTTTTAGTCCTAGCGGGCGGGAGTGGCAGTACTTC.

This chain links TRBV19 with TRBJ2-5; 9 nucleotides match TRBD1. The DNA end lines up better with TRBJ2-7; the J call may be wrong. The length of the CDR3 is 14 residues. Germline CDR1 reads LNHDA; CDR2 reads SQIVND (reference sequence). The CDR3 region is CASSTGRDRDEQYF. The DNA of the CDR3 is TGTGCCAGTAGTACAGGCCGGGACAGGGACGAGCAGTACTTC.

The V and J genes are TRBV2 and TRBJ2-5; D call uncertain. The CDR3 sequence is 13 residues long. V was trimmed by 4 bases and J by 1 base, leaving 7 bases between them. Germline V gene data show CDR1 as SNHLY and CDR2 as FYNNEI. CDR3 loop: CASSAQVQETQYF. CDR3 coding DNA: TGTGCCAGCAGTGCTCAGGTCCAAGAGACCCAGTACTTC.

Remarks on this clone: The same CDR3 also results from other DNA sequences found in this sample. The chain has TRBV18 and TRBJ2-1; D is undetermined. V was cut by 4 bases and J by 3 bases, with 1 base left in between. The CDR3 is 11 amino acids. CDR1 is KGHSH and CDR2 is LQKENI in the germline V gene. The CDR3 spells CASSLYNEQFF. CDR3 coding DNA: TGTGCCAGCTCACTCTACAATGAGCAGTTCTTC.

V usage is TRBV5-1 and J usage is TRBJ2-7; 12 nucleotides align to TRBD1. With 0 bases clipped from V and 7 bases from J, the junction kept 11 bases outside the gene matches. This CDR3 has 17 amino acids. The germline gives CDR1 SGHRS, CDR2 YFSETQ. As DNA, the CDR3 is TGCGCCAGCAGCTTGGGAGCCTCGGGACAGGGGGCGGGGGAGCAGTACTTC. Its translation: CASSLGASGQGAGEQYF.

The genes are TRBV5-1 and TRBJ2-5; TRBD2 matches 13 bases. The germline CDR1 and CDR2 sequences are SGHRS and YFSETQ. V shed 0 bases and J 5 bases; nucleotides not matched to a gene: 4. CDR3 length: 16 amino acids. DNA of the CDR3: TGCGCCAGCAGCTTGGGGACTAGCGGGAGCTGGGAGACCCAGTACTTC. Translating it yields CASSLGTSGSWETQYF. The variable domain in full, completed from reference TRBV5-1 and TRBJ2-5, reads KAGVTQTPRYLIKTRGQQVTLSCSPISGHRSVSWYQQTPGQGLQFLFEYFSETQRNKGNFPGRFSGRQFSNSRSEMNVSTLELGDSALYLCASSLGTSGSWETQYFGPGTRLLVL.

This clone occurred once. The chain has TRBV28 and TRBJ2-5; D call uncertain. The J call is in doubt because the DNA end fits TRBJ2-7 better. This CDR3 region has 13 residues. Germline-derived CDR1 and CDR2 are MDHEN and SYDVKM. DNA for the CDR3: TGTGCCAGCAGCCTTCCGGACTCCTACGAGCAGTACTTC. Translation gives CASSLPDSYEQYF.

The chain uses TRBV4-1 and TRBJ2-5; D gene unclear. The J call is doubtful: the DNA matches TRBJ2-7 better. From germline, CDR1 is MGHRA and CDR2 YSYEKL. This CDR3 spans 16 amino acids. CDR3 loop: CASSHGRAPASYEQYF. CDR3 nucleotides: TGCGCCAGCAGCCATGGCCGGGCCCCGGCATCCTACGAGCAGTACTTC.

In its sample, this clone was seen once. The genes are TRBV28 and TRBJ2-7; D could derive from TRBD1 or TRBD2 (5 bases each). CDR1 and CDR2 (germline): MDHEN, SYDVKM. The V gene lost 4 bases and the J gene lost 3 bases, with 16 bases spanning the gap. The CDR3 length is 15 residues. The CDR3 region has the DNA TGTGCCAGCAGTTGGGCCGGGACCACAAACTACGAGCAGTACTTC. Translation: CASSWAGTTNYEQYF. The full variable domain, with the rest looked up from reference TRBV28 and TRBJ2-7, is DVKVTQSSRYLVKRTGEKVFLECVQDMDHENMFWYRQDPGLGLRLIYFSYDVKMKEKGDIPEGYSVSREKKERFSLILESASTNQTSMYLCASSWAGTTNYEQYFGPGTRLTVT.

The gene calls are TRBV28 and TRBJ1-5; TRBD1 matches at 8 bases. Germline V gene lookup returns CDR1 MDHEN and CDR2 SYDVKM. CDR3 length: 15 amino acids. Trimming at V came to 4 bases and at J to 1 base, leaving 3 bases not matched to a gene. CDR3 in DNA: TGTGCCAGCAGTTCCTCAGGGGGCAGCAATCAGCCCCAGCATTTT. This gives the protein CASSSSGGSNQPQHF.